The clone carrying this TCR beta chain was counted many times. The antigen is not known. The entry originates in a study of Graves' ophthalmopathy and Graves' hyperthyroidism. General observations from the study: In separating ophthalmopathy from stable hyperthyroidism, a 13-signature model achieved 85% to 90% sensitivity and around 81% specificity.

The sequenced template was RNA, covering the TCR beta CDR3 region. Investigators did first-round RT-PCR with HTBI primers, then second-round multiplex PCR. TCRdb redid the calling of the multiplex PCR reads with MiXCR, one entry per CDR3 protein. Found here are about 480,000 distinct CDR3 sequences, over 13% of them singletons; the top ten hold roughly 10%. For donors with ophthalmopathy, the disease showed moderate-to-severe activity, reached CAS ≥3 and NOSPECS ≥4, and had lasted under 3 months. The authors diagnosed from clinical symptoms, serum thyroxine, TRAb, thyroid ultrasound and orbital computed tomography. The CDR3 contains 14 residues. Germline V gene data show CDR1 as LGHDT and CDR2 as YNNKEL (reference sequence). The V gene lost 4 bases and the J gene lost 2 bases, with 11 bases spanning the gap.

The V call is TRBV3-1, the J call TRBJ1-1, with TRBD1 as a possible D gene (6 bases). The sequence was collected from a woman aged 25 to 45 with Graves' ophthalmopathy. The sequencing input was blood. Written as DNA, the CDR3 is TGTGCCAGCAGCCGCAGGACAGTCAACACTGAAGCTTTCTTT. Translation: CASSRRTVNTEAFF.